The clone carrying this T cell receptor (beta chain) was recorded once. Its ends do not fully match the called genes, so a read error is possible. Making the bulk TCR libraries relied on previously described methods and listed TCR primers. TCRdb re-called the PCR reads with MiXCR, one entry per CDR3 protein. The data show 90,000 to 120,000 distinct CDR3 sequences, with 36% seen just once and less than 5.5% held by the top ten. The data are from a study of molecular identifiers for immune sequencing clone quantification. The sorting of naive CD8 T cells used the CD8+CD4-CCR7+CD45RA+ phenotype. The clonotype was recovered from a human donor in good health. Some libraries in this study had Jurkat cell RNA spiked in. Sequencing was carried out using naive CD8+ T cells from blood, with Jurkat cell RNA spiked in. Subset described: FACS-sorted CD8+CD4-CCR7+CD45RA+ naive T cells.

CDR3 amino acids: CTSSLEGPETQYF. The CDR3 nucleotides are TGTACCAGCAGCTTGGAAGGGCCGGAGACCCAGTACTTC. The gene calls are TRBV5-6 and TRBJ2-5; D gene uncertain. The CDR3 sequence is 13 residues long. Germline V CDR1 and CDR2: SGHDT, YYEEEE.